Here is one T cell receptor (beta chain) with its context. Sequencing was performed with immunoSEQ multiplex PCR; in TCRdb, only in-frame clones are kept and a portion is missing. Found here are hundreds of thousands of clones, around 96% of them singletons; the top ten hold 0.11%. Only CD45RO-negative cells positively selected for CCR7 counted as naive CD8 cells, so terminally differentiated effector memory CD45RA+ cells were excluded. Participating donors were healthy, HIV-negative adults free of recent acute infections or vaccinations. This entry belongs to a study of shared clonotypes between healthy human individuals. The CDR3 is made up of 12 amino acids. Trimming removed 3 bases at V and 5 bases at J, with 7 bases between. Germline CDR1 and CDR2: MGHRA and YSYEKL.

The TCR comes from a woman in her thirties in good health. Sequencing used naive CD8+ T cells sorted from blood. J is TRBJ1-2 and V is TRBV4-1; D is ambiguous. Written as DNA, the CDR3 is TGCGCCAGCAGCCATGGACCATATGGCTACACCTTC. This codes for CASSHGPYGYTF.